This passage covers 10 T cell receptor beta chains from one sample sequenced in a study of early T cells in non-severe SARS-CoV-2 infection. MiXCR, run by TCRdb on the 5' RACE reads, gives a single entry per CDR3 protein. Of roughly 97,000 distinct CDR3 sequences detected, 11% appear once; the ten largest clones hold roughly 5%. This sample comprised whole blood, obtained at baseline. The receptors stem from an adult who was a healthcare worker with PCR-confirmed SARS-CoV-2 infection or an uninfected control (not recorded which).

This clonotype appeared many times. The rearrangement uses TRBV29-1 and TRBJ2-7, with 10 bases matching TRBD1. CDR1 and CDR2 from the germline V gene are SQVTM and ANQGSEA. CDR3 length equals 15 residues. The V gene end was trimmed by 0 bases and the J gene end by 2 bases; junction bases not matched to a gene: 4. CDR3 sequence: CSVEEGTGETYEQYF. DNA of the CDR3: TGCAGCGTTGAAGAAGGGACAGGGGAGACCTACGAGCAGTACTTC.

The gene calls are TRBV9 and TRBJ2-4; the match to TRBD2 covers 7 bases. This CDR3 spans 14 amino acids. Germline V gives CDR1 SGDLS, CDR2 YYNGEE. The J segment lost 6 bases and the V segment lost 0 bases, leaving 3 bases of the junction unmatched. The CDR3 nucleotides read TGTGCCAGCAGCGTAGGCGGGGGTGGAAACATTCAGTACTTC. Protein: CASSVGGGGNIQYF.

This sequence joins TRBV6-5 and TRBJ1-1; a weak D match, TRBD1 (6 bases). CDR1 is MNHEY, CDR2 SVGAGI, per germline. The CDR3 consists of 15 residues. The V and J ends lost 7 bases and 0 bases respectively, with 15 bases between them. In DNA form, the CDR3 reads TGTGCCAGCACCGAGCAGGGGCTTATGAACACTGAAGCTTTCTTT. Protein product: CASTEQGLMNTEAFF.

The chain carries TRBV30 and TRBJ1-5; a possible D gene is TRBD1 (6 bases). V was shortened by 1 base and J by 6 bases, with 10 bases between the two germline ends. In germline, CDR1 is GTSNPN, CDR2 SVGIG (reference sequence). The CDR3 contains 13 residues. CDR3 in amino acids: CAWSGQVGQPQHF. The CDR3 DNA reads TGTGCCTGGAGTGGACAGGTTGGTCAGCCCCAGCATTTT.

This clonotype was seen many times. The rearrangement uses TRBV12-3 or TRBV12-4 and TRBJ2-2; D gene uncertain. The V gene lost 3 bases and the J gene lost 6 bases, with 5 bases spanning the gap. CDR3 length: 12 amino acids. The CDR3 here is CASSFGSGELFF. The CDR3 coding sequence is TGTGCCAGCAGTTTCGGGTCCGGGGAGCTGTTTTTT.

This clonotype showed up many times. The chain couples TRBV7-2 to TRBJ2-1; D gene unclear. Germline-derived CDR1 and CDR2 are SGHTA and FQGNSA. V lost 2 bases and J lost 3, with 14 bases in between. This CDR3 spans 16 amino acids. CDR3 in amino acids: CASSLLISGYYNEQFF. CDR3 DNA: TGTGCCAGCAGCTTATTGATATCGGGTTACTACAATGAGCAGTTCTTC.

The chain carries TRBV20-1 and TRBJ2-3; D gene ambiguous. Germline V gene lookup returns CDR1 DFQATT and CDR2 SNEGSKA (reference sequence). With 7 bases removed from V and 8 bases from J, the gap between germline ends came to 13 bases. The CDR3 loop spans 11 amino acids. CDR3 nucleotides: TGCAGTGTCAGTATCCTGGGTACGCAGTATTTT. Translation: CSVSILGTQYF.

This rearrangement joins TRBV4-1 to TRBJ2-5, with D perhaps TRBD1 (6 bases). Germline V lookup: CDR1 MGHRA, CDR2 YSYEKL. The CDR3 sequence is 14 residues long. Trimming shortened V by 3 bases and J by 3 bases, and 11 bases separated the two germline ends. CDR3 region: CASSQPTGEETQYF. CDR3 coding DNA: TGCGCCAGCAGCCAGCCGACAGGAGAAGAGACCCAGTACTTC.

A few counts support this clonotype. The chain carries TRBV5-1 and TRBJ1-1; a possible D gene is TRBD1 (5 bases). Trimming removed 3 bases from V and 4 bases from J, with 13 bases in between. Germline CDR1 and CDR2: SGHRS and YFSETQ. This CDR3 is 14 amino acids long. CDR3 in DNA: TGCGCCAGCAGCTGGGGGGAAAAGGGCACTGAAGCTTTCTTT. Protein sequence: CASSWGEKGTEAFF.

The V and J genes are TRBV5-1 and TRBJ1-6; no reliable D call. The CDR3 spans 15 residues. Germline V CDR1 and CDR2: SGHRS, YFSETQ. V lost 0 bases and J lost 0, with 4 bases in between. CDR3 sequence reads: CASSLDRSYNSPLHF. CDR3 coding DNA: TGCGCCAGCAGCTTGGACCGCTCCTATAATTCACCCCTCCACTTT.